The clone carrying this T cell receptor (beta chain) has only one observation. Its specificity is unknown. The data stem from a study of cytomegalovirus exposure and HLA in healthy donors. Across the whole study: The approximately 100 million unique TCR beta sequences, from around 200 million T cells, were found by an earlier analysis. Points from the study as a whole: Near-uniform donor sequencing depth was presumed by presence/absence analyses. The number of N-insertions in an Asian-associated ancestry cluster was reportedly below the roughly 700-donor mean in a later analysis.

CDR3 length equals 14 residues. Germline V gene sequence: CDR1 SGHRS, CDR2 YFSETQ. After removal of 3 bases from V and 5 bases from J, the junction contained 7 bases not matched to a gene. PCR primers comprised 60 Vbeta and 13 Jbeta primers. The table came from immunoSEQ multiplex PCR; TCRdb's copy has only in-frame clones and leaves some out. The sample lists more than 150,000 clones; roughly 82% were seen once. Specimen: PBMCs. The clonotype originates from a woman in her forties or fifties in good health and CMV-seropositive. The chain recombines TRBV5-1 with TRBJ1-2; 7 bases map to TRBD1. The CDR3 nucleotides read TGCGCCAGCAGCTCCGGGACAGAAGTATATGGCTACACCTTC. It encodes CASSSGTEVYGYTF.